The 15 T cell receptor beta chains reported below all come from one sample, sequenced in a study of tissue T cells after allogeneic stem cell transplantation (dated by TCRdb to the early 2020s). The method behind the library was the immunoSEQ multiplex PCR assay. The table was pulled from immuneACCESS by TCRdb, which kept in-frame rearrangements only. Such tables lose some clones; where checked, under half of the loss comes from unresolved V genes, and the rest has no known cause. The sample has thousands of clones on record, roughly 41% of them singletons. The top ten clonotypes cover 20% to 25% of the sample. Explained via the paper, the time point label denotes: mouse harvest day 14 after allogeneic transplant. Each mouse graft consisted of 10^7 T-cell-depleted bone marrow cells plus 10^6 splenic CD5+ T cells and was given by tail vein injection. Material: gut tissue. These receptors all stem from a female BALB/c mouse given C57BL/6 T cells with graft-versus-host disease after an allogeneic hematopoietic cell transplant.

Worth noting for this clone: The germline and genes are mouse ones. The CDR3 here is CASSPSGANQDTQYF. CDR3 DNA, as far as it was read: TGTGCCAGCAGTCCCAGCGGGGCCAACCAAGACACCCAGTAC. V and J are TRBV26 and TRBJ2-5, with D tentatively TRBD1 or TRBD2 (5 bases each). The read ends 1 residue before the CDR3 terminus; that terminus is restored from the germline J gene. Trimming took 4 bases from V and 0 from J, leaving 11 bases between them. This CDR3 region has 15 residues. CDR1 and CDR2 (germline): KGHPV, FQNQEV (reference sequence). The full variable domain, in which reference TRBV26 and TRBJ2-5 provide the parts outside the CDR3, is NSKVIQTPRYLVKGQGQKAKMRCIPEKGHPVVFWYQQNKNNEFKFLINFQNQEVLQQIDMTEKRFSAECPSNSPCSLEIQSSEAGDSALYLCASSPSGANQDTQYFGPGTRLLVL.

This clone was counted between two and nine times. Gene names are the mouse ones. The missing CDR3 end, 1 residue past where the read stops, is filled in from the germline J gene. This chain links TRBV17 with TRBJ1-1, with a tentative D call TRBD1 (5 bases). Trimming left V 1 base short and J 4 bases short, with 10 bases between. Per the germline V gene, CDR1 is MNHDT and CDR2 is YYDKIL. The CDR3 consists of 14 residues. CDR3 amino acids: CASSRGRVGTEVFF. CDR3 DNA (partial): TGTGCTAGCAGTAGAGGCAGGGTCGGCACAGAAGTCTTC. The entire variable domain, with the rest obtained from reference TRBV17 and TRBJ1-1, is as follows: DTTVKQNPRYKLARVGKPVNLICSQTMNHDTMYWYQKKPNQAPKLLLFYYDKILNREADTFEKFQSSRPNNSFCSLYIGSAGLEYSAMYLCASSRGRVGTEVFFGKGTRLTVV.

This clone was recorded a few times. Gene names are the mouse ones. The part of the CDR3 DNA that was read is TGTGCCAGCGGTGATAAACTGGGGGTCTATGAACAGTAC. Its protein product is CASGDKLGVYEQY. The full CDR3 protein reads CASGDKLGVYEQYF. V usage is TRBV13-2 and J usage is TRBJ2-7; TRBD2 matches 8 bases. The CDR3 end lies 1 residue beyond the end of the read and is filled in from the germline J gene. The J segment lost 3 bases and the V segment lost 1 base, leaving 3 bases of the junction unmatched. CDR3 length: 14 residues. CDR1 is NNHNN and CDR2 is SYGAGS in the germline V gene (reference sequence).

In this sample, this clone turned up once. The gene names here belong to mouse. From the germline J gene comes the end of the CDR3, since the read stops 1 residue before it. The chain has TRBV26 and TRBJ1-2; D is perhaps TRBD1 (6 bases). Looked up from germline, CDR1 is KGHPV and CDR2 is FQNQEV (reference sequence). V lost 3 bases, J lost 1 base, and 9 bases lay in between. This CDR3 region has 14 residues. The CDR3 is CASSLTRGNSDYTF. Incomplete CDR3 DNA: TGTGCCAGCAGTCTCACCAGGGGAAACTCCGACTACACC.

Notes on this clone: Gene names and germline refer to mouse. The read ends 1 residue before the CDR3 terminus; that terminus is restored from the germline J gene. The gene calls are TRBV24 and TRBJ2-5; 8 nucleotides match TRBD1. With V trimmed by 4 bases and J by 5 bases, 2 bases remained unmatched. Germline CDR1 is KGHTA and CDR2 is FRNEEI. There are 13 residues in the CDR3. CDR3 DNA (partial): TGTGCCAGCAGTCCCAGGGGGCGAGACACCCAGTAC. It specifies CASSPRGRDTQY. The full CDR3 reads CASSPRGRDTQYF.

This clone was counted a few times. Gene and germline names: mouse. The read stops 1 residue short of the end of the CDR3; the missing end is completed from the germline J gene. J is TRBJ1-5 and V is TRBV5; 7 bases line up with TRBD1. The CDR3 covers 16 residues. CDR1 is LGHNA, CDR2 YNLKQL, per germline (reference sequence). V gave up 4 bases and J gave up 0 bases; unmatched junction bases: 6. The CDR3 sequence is CASSPAQGYNNQAPLF. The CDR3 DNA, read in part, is TGTGCCAGCAGCCCCGCACAGGGGTATAACAACCAGGCTCCGCTT.

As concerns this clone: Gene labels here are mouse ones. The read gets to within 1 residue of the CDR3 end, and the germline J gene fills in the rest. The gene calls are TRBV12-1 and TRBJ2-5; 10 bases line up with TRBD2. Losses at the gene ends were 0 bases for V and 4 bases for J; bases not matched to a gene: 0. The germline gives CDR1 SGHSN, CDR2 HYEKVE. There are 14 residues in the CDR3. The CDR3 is CASSLGLGEDTQYF. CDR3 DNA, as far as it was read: TGTGCCAGCTCTCTCGGACTGGGGGAAGACACCCAGTAC.

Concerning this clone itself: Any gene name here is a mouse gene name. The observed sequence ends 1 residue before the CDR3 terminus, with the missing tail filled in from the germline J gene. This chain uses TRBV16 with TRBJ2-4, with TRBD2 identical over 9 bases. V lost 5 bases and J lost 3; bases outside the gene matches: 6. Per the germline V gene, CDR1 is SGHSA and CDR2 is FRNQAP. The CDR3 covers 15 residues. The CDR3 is CASSPWGGRQNTLYF. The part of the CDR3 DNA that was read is TGTGCAAGCAGCCCATGGGGGGGCAGACAAAACACCTTGTAC.

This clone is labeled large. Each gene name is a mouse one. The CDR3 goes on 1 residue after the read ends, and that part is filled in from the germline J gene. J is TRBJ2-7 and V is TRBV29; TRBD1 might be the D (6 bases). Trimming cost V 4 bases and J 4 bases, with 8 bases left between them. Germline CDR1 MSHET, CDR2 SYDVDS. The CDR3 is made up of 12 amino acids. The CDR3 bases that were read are TGTGCTAGCAGTTCCGGACAGTATGAACAGTAC. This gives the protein CASSSGQYEQY. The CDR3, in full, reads CASSSGQYEQYF.

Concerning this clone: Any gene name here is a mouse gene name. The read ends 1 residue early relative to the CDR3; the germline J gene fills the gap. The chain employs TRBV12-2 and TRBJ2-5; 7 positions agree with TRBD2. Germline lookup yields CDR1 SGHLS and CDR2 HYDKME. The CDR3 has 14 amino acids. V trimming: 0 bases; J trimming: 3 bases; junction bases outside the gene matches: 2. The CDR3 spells CASSLGWGQDTQYF. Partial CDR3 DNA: TGTGCCAGCTCTCTCGGCTGGGGGCAAGACACCCAGTAC.

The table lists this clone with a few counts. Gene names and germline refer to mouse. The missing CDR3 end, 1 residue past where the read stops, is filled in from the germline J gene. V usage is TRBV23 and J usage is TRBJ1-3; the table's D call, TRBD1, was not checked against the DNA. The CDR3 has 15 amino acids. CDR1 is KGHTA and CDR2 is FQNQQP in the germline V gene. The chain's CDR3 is CSSSQSFNSGNTLYF. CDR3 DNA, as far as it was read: TGCTCCAGCAGTCAATCGTTCAATTCTGGAAATACGCTCTAT.

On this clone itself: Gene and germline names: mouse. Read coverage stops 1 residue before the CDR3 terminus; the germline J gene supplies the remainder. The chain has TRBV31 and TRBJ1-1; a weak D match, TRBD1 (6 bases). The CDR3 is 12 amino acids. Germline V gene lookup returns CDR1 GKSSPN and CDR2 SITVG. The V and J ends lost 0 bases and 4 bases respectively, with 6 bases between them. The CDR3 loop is CAWSLGATEVFF. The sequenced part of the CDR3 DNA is TGTGCCTGGAGTCTGGGGGCCACAGAAGTCTTC.

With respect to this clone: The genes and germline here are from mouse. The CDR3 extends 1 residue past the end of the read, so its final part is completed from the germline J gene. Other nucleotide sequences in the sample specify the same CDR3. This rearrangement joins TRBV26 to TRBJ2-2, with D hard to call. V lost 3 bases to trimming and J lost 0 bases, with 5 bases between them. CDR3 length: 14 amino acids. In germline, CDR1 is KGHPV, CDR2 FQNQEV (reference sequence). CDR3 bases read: TGTGCCAGCAGTCTCAGCACAAACACCGGGCAGCTCTAC. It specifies CASSLSTNTGQLY. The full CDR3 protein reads CASSLSTNTGQLYF.

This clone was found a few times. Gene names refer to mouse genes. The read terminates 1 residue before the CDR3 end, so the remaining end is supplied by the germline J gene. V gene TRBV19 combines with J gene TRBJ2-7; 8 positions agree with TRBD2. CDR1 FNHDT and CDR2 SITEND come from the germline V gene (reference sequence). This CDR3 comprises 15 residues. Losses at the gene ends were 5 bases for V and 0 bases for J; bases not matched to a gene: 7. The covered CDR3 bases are TGTGCCAGCAGGGGGTACTGGGGGAACTCCTATGAACAGTAC. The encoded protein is CASRGYWGNSYEQY. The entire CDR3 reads CASRGYWGNSYEQYF.

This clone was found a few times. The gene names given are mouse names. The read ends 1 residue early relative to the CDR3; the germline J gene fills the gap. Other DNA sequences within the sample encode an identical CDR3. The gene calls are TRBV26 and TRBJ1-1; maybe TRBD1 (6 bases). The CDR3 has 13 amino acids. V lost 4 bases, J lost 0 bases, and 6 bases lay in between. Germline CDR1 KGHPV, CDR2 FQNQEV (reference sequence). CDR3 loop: CASSRQANTEVFF. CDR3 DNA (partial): TGTGCCAGCAGTCGACAGGCAAACACAGAAGTCTTC. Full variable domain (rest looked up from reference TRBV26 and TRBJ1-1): NSKVIQTPRYLVKGQGQKAKMRCIPEKGHPVVFWYQQNKNNEFKFLINFQNQEVLQQIDMTEKRFSAECPSNSPCSLEIQSSEAGDSALYLCASSRQANTEVFFGKGTRLTVV.